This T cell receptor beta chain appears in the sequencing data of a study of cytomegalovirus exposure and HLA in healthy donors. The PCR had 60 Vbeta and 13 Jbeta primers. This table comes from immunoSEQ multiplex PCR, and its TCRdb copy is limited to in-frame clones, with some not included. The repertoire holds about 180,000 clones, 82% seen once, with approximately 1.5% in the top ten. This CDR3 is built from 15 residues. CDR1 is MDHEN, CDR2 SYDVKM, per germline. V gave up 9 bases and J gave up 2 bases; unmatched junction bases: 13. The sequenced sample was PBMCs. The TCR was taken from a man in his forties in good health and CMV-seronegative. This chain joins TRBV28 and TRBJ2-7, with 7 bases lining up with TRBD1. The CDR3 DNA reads TGTGCCAGTAGTACATTGGACAGGCCCCCCTACGAGCAGTACTTC. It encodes CASSTLDRPPYEQYF.